This T cell receptor (beta chain) was observed in a study of CD8 T cells in ankylosing spondylitis. With 1 base removed from V and 4 bases from J, the gap between germline ends came to 20 bases. The CDR3 runs to 17 residues. Germline loops: CDR1 GTSNPN, CDR2 SVGIG (reference sequence). TCRdb reprocessed the 5' RACE reads with MiXCR, giving one entry per CDR3 protein. This table holds about 160,000 distinct CDR3 sequences, approximately 20% found once. This clonotype was counted many times. The receptor's source is a male donor with ankylosing spondylitis or in good health (not recorded which). Sequences were obtained from blood, either unsorted or a sorted T cell fraction (not recorded which). This sequence joins TRBV30 and TRBJ1-5; D remains unclear. The CDR3 coding sequence is TGTGCCTGGAGTGGAGTGTCGAAGACGGTCGGGAATCAGCCCCAGCATTTT. This sequence encodes CAWSGVSKTVGNQPQHF.